This T cell receptor (beta chain) emerged from a study of OX40 agonist ivuxolimab in advanced cancers. The study, taken as a whole, reports: Some of the lowest clonal expansion was seen in partial responders at 0.1-3.0 mg/kg.

Remarks on this clone: Its antigen is as yet unknown.

Here immunoSEQ multiplex PCR was the method, and the copy in TCRdb shows in-frame clones only, minus some. The repertoire holds approximately 66,000 clones, 88% seen once, with just over 0.55% in the top ten. The CDR3 consists of 14 residues. Germline assignment: CDR1 LNHDA and CDR2 SQIVND (reference sequence). V lost 10 bases, J lost 3 bases, and 15 bases lay in between. This TCR was sampled from an adult with an advanced solid tumor such as melanoma, head and neck, liver or kidney cancer. The genes are TRBV19 and TRBJ2-2; possible D gene TRBD1, 5 bases. The sample here was CD4+ or CD8+ T cells sorted from blood, taken in a trial of the OX40 agonist ivuxolimab. The CDR3 loop reads CAIRVSADTGELFF. CDR3 bases: TGTGCCATCAGGGTGTCGGCGGACACCGGGGAGCTGTTTTTT.